The rows below give T cell receptor beta chains drawn from one sample of a study of T cell repertoires in cytomegalovirus infection. TCRdb re-called the reads through MiXCR, storing one row per CDR3 protein. The table records about 260,000 distinct CDR3 sequences, roughly 13% of them present only once. The sequenced material came from PBMCs. The source is a human donor in good health (CMV status not recorded). Some clones in this sample may be carry-over from other donors' samples. CDR3s include the opening cysteine and the closing phenylalanine or tryptophan. The order of the fields is clone size, D gene, J gene, V gene, CDR3 protein, CDR3 DNA. A D gene is named only where the DNA matches it firmly. Some rows mark clone size as missing; the rest say once, few, many or name a class of expanded clone.

clone_size: many
d_call: -
j_call: TRBJ2-2
v_call: TRBV28
cdr3_aa: CASGTPKNTGELFF
cdr3_nt: TGTGCCAGCGGGACACCTAAGAACACCGGGGAGCTGTTTTTT

clone_size: -
d_call: -
j_call: TRBJ2-1
v_call: TRBV12-3/TRBV12-4
cdr3_aa: CASSPSINEQFF
cdr3_nt: TGTGCCAGCAGCCCGAGTATTAATGAGCAGTTCTTC

clone_size: few
d_call: TRBD1
j_call: TRBJ1-2
v_call: TRBV6-1
cdr3_aa: CASSPTGGTSQYGYTF
cdr3_nt: TGTGCCAGCAGCCCGACAGGGGGGACCAGTCAATATGGCTACACCTTC

clone_size: few
d_call: -
j_call: TRBJ2-1
v_call: TRBV2
cdr3_aa: CASSELGTGKGPDEQFF
cdr3_nt: TGTGCCAGCAGTGAATTAGGAACAGGGAAAGGACCGGATGAGCAGTTCTTC

clone_size: few
d_call: -
j_call: TRBJ1-1
v_call: TRBV12-3/TRBV12-4
cdr3_aa: CASRPGGTEAFF
cdr3_nt: TGTGCCAGCAGGCCAGGCGGGACTGAAGCTTTCTTT

clone_size: -
d_call: TRBD2
j_call: TRBJ2-7
v_call: TRBV7-9
cdr3_aa: CASSHPGRTRVYEQYF
cdr3_nt: TGTGCCAGCAGCCATCCCGGAAGGACTAGAGTCTACGAGCAGTACTTC

clone_size: many
d_call: TRBD2
j_call: TRBJ2-1
v_call: TRBV4-1
cdr3_aa: CASSQVLAGGQNEQFF
cdr3_nt: TGCGCCAGCAGCCAAGTACTAGCGGGGGGGCAGAATGAGCAGTTCTTC

clone_size: -
d_call: TRBD2
j_call: TRBJ2-3
v_call: TRBV10-2
cdr3_aa: CASSMTSGGSSTDTQYF
cdr3_nt: TGCGCCAGCAGCATGACTAGCGGGGGGTCTAGCACAGATACGCAGTATTTT

clone_size: many
d_call: -
j_call: TRBJ2-1
v_call: TRBV7-3
cdr3_aa: CASSSAGALNEQFF
cdr3_nt: TGTGCCAGCAGCTCCGCGGGCGCCCTTAATGAGCAGTTCTTC

clone_size: few
d_call: TRBD1
j_call: TRBJ1-5
v_call: TRBV20-1
cdr3_aa: CSAGAQGARSNQPQHF
cdr3_nt: TGCAGTGCTGGCGCACAGGGGGCGCGGAGCAATCAGCCCCAGCATTTT

clone_size: many
d_call: -
j_call: TRBJ1-2
v_call: TRBV19
cdr3_aa: CASSFLRNYGYTF
cdr3_nt: TGTGCCAGTAGTTTTCTACGGAACTATGGCTACACCTTC

clone_size: few
d_call: -
j_call: TRBJ2-7
v_call: TRBV27
cdr3_aa: CASSLRGLHEQYF
cdr3_nt: TGTGCCAGCAGTTTAAGGGGTCTCCACGAGCAGTACTTC

clone_size: -
d_call: -
j_call: TRBJ2-4
v_call: TRBV5-1
cdr3_aa: CASSRISEGAKNIQYF
cdr3_nt: TGCGCCAGCAGTCGTATATCGGAGGGGGCCAAAAACATTCAGTACTTC

clone_size: -
d_call: -
j_call: TRBJ1-2
v_call: TRBV2
cdr3_aa: CASSELGYTF
cdr3_nt: TGTGCCAGCAGTGAATTAGGCTACACCTTC

clone_size: many
d_call: -
j_call: TRBJ2-4
v_call: TRBV4-1
cdr3_aa: CASSPGPPGNIQYF
cdr3_nt: TGCGCCAGCAGTCCGGGACCACCTGGAAACATTCAGTACTTC

clone_size: few
d_call: TRBD1
j_call: TRBJ1-1
v_call: TRBV5-1
cdr3_aa: CASSSTGHTEAFF
cdr3_nt: TGCGCCAGCAGCTCGACAGGGCACACTGAAGCTTTCTTT

clone_size: many
d_call: TRBD2
j_call: TRBJ2-7
v_call: TRBV6-2/TRBV6-3
cdr3_aa: CASNQGLAGYYEQYF
cdr3_nt: TGTGCCAGCAACCAAGGACTAGCGGGCTACTACGAGCAGTACTTC

clone_size: -
d_call: -
j_call: TRBJ2-1
v_call: TRBV29-1
cdr3_aa: CSVGQGSSRLSYNEQFF
cdr3_nt: TGCAGCGTTGGCCAGGGTTCGTCTCGATTGTCCTACAATGAGCAGTTCTTC

clone_size: many
d_call: TRBD2
j_call: TRBJ2-1
v_call: TRBV7-9
cdr3_aa: CASSSPGGSSYNEQFF
cdr3_nt: TGTGCCAGCAGCTCCCCCGGCGGGAGCTCCTACAATGAGCAGTTCTTC

clone_size: many
d_call: -
j_call: TRBJ2-1
v_call: TRBV6-2/TRBV6-3
cdr3_aa: CASSYITGNEQFF
cdr3_nt: TGTGCCAGCAGTTATATTACCGGCAATGAGCAGTTCTTC

clone_size: many
d_call: -
j_call: TRBJ2-7
v_call: TRBV7-9
cdr3_aa: CASSFVQGPPWF
cdr3_nt: TGTGCCAGCAGCTTTGTGCAGGGCCCCCCGTGGTTC

clone_size: many
d_call: -
j_call: TRBJ2-2
v_call: TRBV7-2
cdr3_aa: CASSLAGQNTGELFF
cdr3_nt: TGTGCCAGCAGCTTAGCGGGACAGAACACCGGGGAGCTGTTTTTT

clone_size: -
d_call: -
j_call: TRBJ1-1
v_call: TRBV19
cdr3_aa: CASSIAAGYTEAFF
cdr3_nt: TGTGCCAGTAGTATCGCCGCCGGTTACACTGAAGCTTTCTTT

clone_size: -
d_call: TRBD1
j_call: TRBJ1-2
v_call: TRBV20-1
cdr3_aa: CSARIGAGGYGYTF
cdr3_nt: TGCAGTGCTAGAATAGGGGCAGGGGGCTACGGCTACACCTTC

clone_size: many
d_call: TRBD2
j_call: TRBJ2-5
v_call: TRBV7-2
cdr3_aa: CASSSALLAGPLF
cdr3_nt: TGTGCCAGCAGCTCTGCCTTACTAGCGGGGCCCCTCTTC

clone_size: many
d_call: TRBD1
j_call: TRBJ2-7
v_call: TRBV6-6
cdr3_aa: CASTPTTPGGRNEQYF
cdr3_nt: TGTGCCAGCACCCCGACTACCCCAGGGGGCCGGAACGAGCAGTACTTC

clone_size: few
d_call: -
j_call: TRBJ2-7
v_call: TRBV5-5
cdr3_aa: CASSSLTGPGYEQYF
cdr3_nt: TGTGCCAGCAGCTCGCTGACAGGTCCCGGCTACGAGCAGTACTTC

clone_size: -
d_call: -
j_call: TRBJ1-1
v_call: TRBV5-6
cdr3_aa: CASSLLTRMNTEAFF
cdr3_nt: TGTGCCAGCAGCTTACTGACAAGAATGAACACTGAAGCTTTCTTT

clone_size: -
d_call: TRBD1
j_call: TRBJ1-3
v_call: TRBV12-3/TRBV12-4
cdr3_aa: CASRQGALSGNTIYF
cdr3_nt: TGTGCCAGCAGACAGGGGGCGCTTTCTGGAAACACCATATATTTT

clone_size: many
d_call: -
j_call: TRBJ2-1
v_call: TRBV4-1
cdr3_aa: CASSYRAGKLNEQFF
cdr3_nt: TGCGCCAGCAGCTACCGGGCGGGGAAGTTAAATGAGCAGTTCTTC

clone_size: many
d_call: -
j_call: TRBJ1-2
v_call: TRBV6-1
cdr3_aa: CASSRLGDPYGYTF
cdr3_nt: TGTGCCAGCAGCCGCCTGGGAGACCCCTATGGCTACACCTTC

clone_size: many
d_call: TRBD1
j_call: TRBJ1-2
v_call: TRBV11-2
cdr3_aa: CASSSGTGGSGGYTF
cdr3_nt: TGTGCCAGCAGCTCGGGGACAGGGGGGTCGGGCGGCTACACCTTC

clone_size: many
d_call: TRBD2
j_call: TRBJ2-3
v_call: TRBV6-6
cdr3_aa: CASRPILAGGKTDTQYF
cdr3_nt: TGTGCCAGCCGTCCCATACTAGCGGGGGGGAAGACAGATACGCAGTATTTT

clone_size: -
d_call: -
j_call: TRBJ2-7
v_call: TRBV12-3/TRBV12-4
cdr3_aa: CASSLAWLGGPSYEQYF
cdr3_nt: TGTGCCAGCAGTTTAGCGTGGTTGGGCGGACCCTCCTACGAGCAGTACTTC

clone_size: once
d_call: -
j_call: TRBJ1-4
v_call: TRBV28
cdr3_aa: CASSLSGLNEKLFF
cdr3_nt: TGTGCCAGCAGTTTATCAGGGCTTAATGAAAAACTGTTTTTT

clone_size: many
d_call: -
j_call: TRBJ2-3
v_call: TRBV12-3/TRBV12-4
cdr3_aa: CASSMSWSRGSRTDTQYF
cdr3_nt: TGTGCCAGCAGTATGTCGTGGTCTAGGGGGAGTCGGACAGATACGCAGTATTTT

clone_size: many
d_call: TRBD2
j_call: TRBJ2-1
v_call: TRBV7-8
cdr3_aa: CASSLSGRAYNEQFF
cdr3_nt: TGTGCCAGCAGCCTAAGCGGGAGGGCCTACAATGAGCAGTTCTTC

clone_size: many
d_call: -
j_call: TRBJ1-5
v_call: TRBV7-8
cdr3_aa: CASSLEVVDSNQPQHF
cdr3_nt: TGTGCCAGCAGCTTAGAGGTGGTCGATAGCAATCAGCCCCAGCATTTT

clone_size: -
d_call: TRBD1
j_call: TRBJ1-2
v_call: TRBV5-1
cdr3_aa: CASRYGTDGYTF
cdr3_nt: TGCGCCAGCAGGTACGGGACAGATGGCTACACCTTC

clone_size: few
d_call: -
j_call: TRBJ2-7
v_call: TRBV27
cdr3_aa: CASSPTIPDSLAYEQYF
cdr3_nt: TGTGCCAGCAGTCCAACAATCCCGGACAGCCTTGCGTACGAGCAGTACTTC

clone_size: -
d_call: -
j_call: TRBJ2-1
v_call: TRBV11-2
cdr3_aa: CASSSDIPLFF
cdr3_nt: TGTGCCAGCAGCTCGGACATTCCCCTGTTCTTC

clone_size: -
d_call: -
j_call: TRBJ1-1
v_call: TRBV20-1
cdr3_aa: CSARRHSVNTEAFF
cdr3_nt: TGCAGTGCGAGAAGGCACAGCGTGAACACTGAAGCTTTCTTT

clone_size: -
d_call: -
j_call: TRBJ2-2
v_call: TRBV20-1
cdr3_aa: CSARPPGGNTGELFF
cdr3_nt: TGCAGTGCTAGACCCCCAGGCGGGAACACCGGGGAGCTGTTTTTT

clone_size: -
d_call: TRBD1
j_call: TRBJ1-2
v_call: TRBV2
cdr3_aa: CASSGNRGPENYGYTF
cdr3_nt: TGTGCCAGCAGTGGAAACAGGGGACCTGAGAACTATGGCTACACCTTC

clone_size: many
d_call: TRBD2
j_call: TRBJ2-1
v_call: TRBV7-3
cdr3_aa: CASSSGLAGVDEQFF
cdr3_nt: TGTGCCAGCAGCTCGGGACTAGCGGGAGTGGATGAGCAGTTCTTC

clone_size: -
d_call: -
j_call: TRBJ1-3
v_call: TRBV7-2
cdr3_aa: CASSFTATSGNTIYF
cdr3_nt: TGTGCCAGCAGCTTTACAGCTACCTCTGGAAACACCATATATTTT

clone_size: many
d_call: -
j_call: TRBJ1-5
v_call: TRBV6-2/TRBV6-3
cdr3_aa: CASSYGGSNQPQHF
cdr3_nt: TGTGCCAGCAGTTACGGCGGTAGCAATCAGCCCCAGCATTTT

clone_size: -
d_call: -
j_call: TRBJ1-2
v_call: TRBV29-1
cdr3_aa: CSVVAGSVNYGYTF
cdr3_nt: TGCAGCGTTGTCGCTGGCAGCGTTAACTATGGCTACACCTTC

clone_size: -
d_call: TRBD1
j_call: TRBJ2-7
v_call: TRBV11-2
cdr3_aa: CASSIWGTGFYEQYF
cdr3_nt: TGTGCCAGCAGTATTTGGGGGACAGGATTTTACGAGCAGTACTTC

clone_size: -
d_call: TRBD1
j_call: TRBJ1-1
v_call: TRBV12-3/TRBV12-4
cdr3_aa: CASSSRTGEAFF
cdr3_nt: TGTGCCAGCAGCTCAAGGACAGGAGAAGCTTTCTTT

clone_size: many
d_call: -
j_call: TRBJ2-3
v_call: TRBV12-5
cdr3_aa: CASGLGTTGGTDTQYF
cdr3_nt: TGTGCTAGTGGTTTGGGGACCACGGGGGGCACAGATACGCAGTATTTT

clone_size: few
d_call: -
j_call: TRBJ2-1
v_call: TRBV15
cdr3_aa: CATSTLSLGAGEQFF
cdr3_nt: TGTGCCACCAGCACCCTCTCGTTAGGGGCCGGTGAGCAGTTCTTC

clone_size: many
d_call: -
j_call: TRBJ1-5
v_call: TRBV28
cdr3_aa: CASTSLGWGNNQPQHF
cdr3_nt: TGTGCCAGCACCTCGTTAGGGTGGGGGAACAATCAGCCCCAGCATTTT